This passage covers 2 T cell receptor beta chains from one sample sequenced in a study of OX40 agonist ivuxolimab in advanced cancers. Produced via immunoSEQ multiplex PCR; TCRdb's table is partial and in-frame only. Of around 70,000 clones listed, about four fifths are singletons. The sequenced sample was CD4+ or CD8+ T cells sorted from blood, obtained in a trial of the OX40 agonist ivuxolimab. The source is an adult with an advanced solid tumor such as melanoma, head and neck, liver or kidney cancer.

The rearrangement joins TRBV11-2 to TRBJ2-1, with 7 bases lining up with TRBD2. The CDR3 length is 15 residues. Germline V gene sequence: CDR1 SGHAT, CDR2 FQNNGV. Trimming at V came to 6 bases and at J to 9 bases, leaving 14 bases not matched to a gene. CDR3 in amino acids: CASSSTGGSSTEQFF. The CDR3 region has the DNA TGTGCCAGCAGTTCGACGGGGGGTTCCTCCACTGAGCAGTTCTTC.

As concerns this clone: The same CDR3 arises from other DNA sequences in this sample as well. The CDR3 DNA sequence: TGTGCCAGCAGCTTCCCCCTCCGGGACACTGAGCAGTTCTTC. It is translated as CASSFPLRDTEQFF. The chain employs TRBV11-2 and TRBJ2-1; possibly TRBD1 for D (6 bases). Germline CDR1 is SGHAT and CDR2 is FQNNGV. V shed 3 bases and J shed 9 bases, with 15 bases lying between them. This CDR3 has 14 amino acids. The full variable domain, its missing parts supplied by reference TRBV11-2 and TRBJ2-1, is EAGVAQSPRYKIIEKRQSVAFWCNPISGHATLYWYQQILGQGPKLLIQFQNNGVVDDSQLPKDRFSAERLKGVDSTLKIQPAKLEDSAVYLCASSFPLRDTEQFFGPGTRLTVL.